A single sample gave rise to the 30 T cell receptor beta chains below, sequenced in a study of T-cell memory formation after mild COVID-19. TCRdb processed the 5' RACE reads anew with MiXCR; each CDR3 protein has one entry. This table has fewer than 60,000 distinct CDR3 sequences, 12% appearing once. The sample taken for sequencing was PBMCs or a T cell subset sorted from them (not recorded which). These receptors all come from a man younger than 30 who had mild COVID-19 (a few samples of this study predate the infection). Cell type and time point are not known.

V and J are TRBV7-8 and TRBJ2-5; 10 nucleotides match TRBD1. CDR3 length equals 15 residues. The junction had 6 bases not matched to a gene; V was cut back by 3 bases and J by 5 bases. The V gene's germline CDR1 is SGHVS and CDR2 FQNEAQ. The CDR3 protein is CASSLTGGGGETQYF. DNA of the CDR3: TGTGCCAGCAGCTTGACAGGGGGCGGTGGTGAGACCCAGTACTTC.

At least ten counts were recorded for this clonotype. CDR3 loop: CASSYSVASTDTQYF. The CDR3 DNA sequence: TGTGCCAGCAGTTACTCCGTCGCTAGCACAGATACGCAGTATTTT. The rearrangement uses TRBV6-2 or TRBV6-3 and TRBJ2-3, with D unclear. The germline V gene encodes CDR1 MNHEY and CDR2 SVGEGT. V lost 0 bases and J 0 bases, leaving 7 bases between the germline ends. CDR3 length: 15 amino acids.

This clonotype was recorded many times. The genes are TRBV11-2 and TRBJ2-5; TRBD2 agrees at 9 bases. The V and J ends lost 5 bases and 0 bases, in that order; junction bases with no gene match: 4. CDR3 length equals 15 residues. Germline CDR1 SGHAT, CDR2 FQNNGV. CDR3: CASSMAGGYQETQYF. CDR3 nucleotides: TGTGCCAGCAGCATGGCGGGGGGGTACCAAGAGACCCAGTACTTC.

This clonotype was observed a handful of times. The V gene is TRBV20-1, the J gene TRBJ1-2, with 7 positions matching TRBD1. This CDR3 is built from 15 residues. The germline gives CDR1 DFQATT, CDR2 SNEGSKA (reference sequence). J gave up 0 bases and V 6 bases, and 10 bases lay outside the gene matches. CDR3 sequence (DNA): TGCAGTGCCAGCACGGGACAGACCACTAACTATGGCTACACCTTC. Protein product: CSASTGQTTNYGYTF.

This clonotype was recorded at least ten times. This sequence joins TRBV7-9 and TRBJ2-6; no reliable D call. Germline CDR1 is SEHNR and CDR2 is FQNEAQ (reference sequence). There are 19 residues in the CDR3. V was clipped by 1 base and J by 2 bases, with 18 bases between them. CDR3 nucleotide sequence: TGTGCCAGCAGCTTAGGATCGGTGACTCCACGCGCTGGGGCCAACGTCCTGACTTTC. Translating gives CASSLGSVTPRAGANVLTF.

Many counts were recorded for this clonotype. The V and J genes are TRBV5-1 and TRBJ2-3; D is undetermined. The CDR3 is 14 amino acids. Germline V gene sequence: CDR1 SGHRS, CDR2 YFSETQ. The germline V and J ends were trimmed by 2 bases and 0 bases, with 7 bases remaining between them. The CDR3 bases are TGCGCCAGCAGCTTCACCCACAGCACAGATACGCAGTATTTT. Translation: CASSFTHSTDTQYF.

The genes are TRBV20-1 and TRBJ1-5; D possibly corresponds to TRBD1 (5 bases). Trimming cost V 0 bases and J 4 bases, with 10 bases left between them. CDR1 DFQATT and CDR2 SNEGSKA come from the germline V gene (reference sequence). The CDR3 sequence is 14 residues long. DNA for the CDR3: TGCAGTGCTAGAGACCGGGACGTGAATCAGCCCCAGCATTTT. Translating gives CSARDRDVNQPQHF.

V and J are TRBV7-2 and TRBJ2-5; D assignment may be TRBD1 or TRBD2 (5 bases each). The CDR3 has 15 amino acids. Trimming removed 5 bases from V and 5 bases from J, with 18 bases in between. Per germline, CDR1 SGHTA and CDR2 FQGNSA. In nucleotides, the CDR3 is TGTGCCAGCAGCCACGGGACCTCCCTGCAGGAGACCCAGTACTTC. This codes for CASSHGTSLQETQYF.

V is TRBV3-1 and J is TRBJ1-6; D remains ambiguous. V lost 1 base to trimming and J lost 9 bases, with 13 bases between them. The CDR3 sequence is 15 residues long. The germline V gene has CDR1 LGHDT and CDR2 YNNKEL (reference sequence). As DNA, the CDR3 is TGTGCCAGCAGCCAAGCCCCCGGGCAAGGTTCACCCCTCCACTTT. It encodes CASSQAPGQGSPLHF.

The chain joins TRBV5-1 to TRBJ2-2, with 9 bases matching TRBD1. CDR1 and CDR2 from the germline V gene are SGHRS and YFSETQ. Unmatched junction bases numbered 5, after V lost 4 bases and J lost 4 bases. The CDR3 loop spans 15 amino acids. The CDR3 coding sequence is TGCGCCAGCAGCGAAACAGGGGGCGGCACCGGGGAGCTGTTTTTT. This gives the protein CASSETGGGTGELFF.

This clonotype has only a few counts. The chain links TRBV18 to TRBJ1-4; a possible D gene is TRBD1 (6 bases). The germline V gene encodes CDR1 KGHSH and CDR2 LQKENI. The CDR3 is 17 amino acids. Trimming pared 6 bases from V and 2 bases from J, leaving 19 bases between. For the CDR3, the DNA is TGTGCCAGCTCGCGAATCGGGGGCGCGAGCACTAATGAAAAACTGTTTTTT. Its translation is CASSRIGGASTNEKLFF. Full variable domain (missing parts from reference TRBV18 and TRBJ1-4): NAGVMQNPRHLVRRRGQEARLRCSPMKGHSHVYWYRQLPEEGLKFMVYLQKENIIDESGMPKERFSAEFPKEGPSILRIQQVVRGDSAAYFCASSRIGGASTNEKLFFGSGTQLSVL.

The rearrangement joins TRBV6-2 or TRBV6-3 to TRBJ2-7, with D perhaps TRBD1 (5 bases). Trimming removed 5 bases from V and 4 bases from J, with 9 bases in between. The CDR3 runs 12 residues. CDR1 and CDR2 (germline): MNHEY, SVGEGT. The CDR3 DNA follows: TGTGCCAGCAGTGATCCAGGGTACGAGCAGTACGTC. It specifies CASSDPGYEQYV.

This chain links TRBV5-6 with TRBJ1-1, with no clear D. V lost 1 base, J lost 4 bases, and 11 bases lay in between. CDR1 is SGHDT and CDR2 is YYEEEE in the germline V gene. The CDR3 covers 14 residues. The CDR3 is CASSLWDLGTEAFF. In DNA, the CDR3 is TGTGCCAGCAGCTTGTGGGATCTGGGCACTGAAGCTTTCTTT.

Only a few counts were recorded for this clonotype. The chain uses TRBV5-1 and TRBJ1-1; TRBD1 agrees at 8 bases. The junction had 6 bases not matched to a gene; V was cut back by 4 bases and J by 4 bases. Looked up from germline, CDR1 is SGHRS and CDR2 is YFSETQ. This CDR3 is 14 amino acids long. DNA for the CDR3: TGCGCCAGCAGCCAGGGGGCGCAAGGCACTGAAGCTTTCTTT. Translated: CASSQGAQGTEAFF. Combining the CDR3 with reference TRBV5-1 and TRBJ1-1 gives the whole variable domain KAGVTQTPRYLIKTRGQQVTLSCSPISGHRSVSWYQQTPGQGLQFLFEYFSETQRNKGNFPGRFSGRQFSNSRSEMNVSTLELGDSALYLCASSQGAQGTEAFFGQGTRLTVV.

The gene calls are TRBV9 and TRBJ2-2; 11 positions match TRBD2. Losses at the gene ends were 4 bases for V and 4 bases for J; bases not matched to a gene: 6. The CDR3 is 16 amino acids. Germline loops: CDR1 SGDLS, CDR2 YYNGEE. CDR3 DNA: TGTGCCAGCAGCCCCTCGGGACTAGCGGCCACCGGGGAGCTGTTTTTT. Translating it yields CASSPSGLAATGELFF.

The CDR3 region has the DNA TGTGCCAGCTCTTTCCGGGACGCCACAGATACGCAGTATTTT. Translating it yields CASSFRDATDTQYF. The chain uses TRBV9 and TRBJ2-3; the D gene could be TRBD1 or TRBD2 (5 bases each). The CDR3 has 14 residues. Trimming pared 7 bases from V and 2 bases from J, leaving 14 bases between. Looked up from germline, CDR1 is SGDLS and CDR2 is YYNGEE.

In this sample, this clonotype turned up a few times. The chain links TRBV11-2 to TRBJ1-2; TRBD1 aligns across 7 bases. Germline CDR1 SGHAT, CDR2 FQNNGV. V shed 1 base and J 2 bases; nucleotides not matched to a gene: 4. The CDR3 sequence is 15 residues long. CDR3 DNA: TGTGCCAGCAGCTTAGTTGCAGGGGGAAACTATGGCTACACCTTC. It specifies CASSLVAGGNYGYTF.

This clonotype appeared many times. The chain links TRBV4-1 to TRBJ2-3; no firm D call. Trimming shortened V by 1 base and J by 6 bases, and 5 bases separated the two germline ends. The CDR3 has 12 residues. Germline V gene lookup returns CDR1 MGHRA and CDR2 YSYEKL. Here the CDR3 DNA reads TGCGCCAGCAGCCAAGGGGCGGATACGCAGTATTTT. Translation gives CASSQGADTQYF.

The gene calls are TRBV7-6 and TRBJ1-3; TRBD1 might be the D (6 bases). Germline-derived CDR1 and CDR2 are SGHVS and FNYEAQ. Trimming left V 2 bases short and J 3 bases short, with 17 bases between. This CDR3 region has 17 residues. This CDR3 is CASSLTPLGAGGNTIYF. CDR3 sequence (DNA): TGTGCCAGCAGCTTAACCCCCTTGGGGGCAGGTGGAAACACCATATATTTT.

J is TRBJ1-5 and V is TRBV5-6; D not resolved. The CDR3 consists of 12 residues. V gave up 4 bases and J gave up 5 bases, with 7 bases separating them. Germline V gene sequence: CDR1 SGHDT, CDR2 YYEEEE. In DNA, the CDR3 is TGTGCCAGCAGCAGGAGTCATCAGCCCCAGCATTTT. As protein: CASSRSHQPQHF.

The rearrangement links TRBV4-1 to TRBJ1-2, with 7 positions matching TRBD1. Germline values: CDR1 MGHRA, CDR2 YSYEKL. J was trimmed by 7 bases and V by 4 bases; bases with no gene match: 3. The CDR3 is 12 amino acids. CDR3 region: CASSLGQSGYTF. CDR3 nucleotides: TGCGCCAGCAGCCTGGGACAGAGTGGCTACACCTTC.

In this sample, this clonotype turned up many times. The gene calls are TRBV7-9 and TRBJ2-1; TRBD1 aligns across 8 bases. This CDR3 is 15 amino acids long. Per germline, CDR1 SEHNR and CDR2 FQNEAQ (reference sequence). V was pared by 2 bases and J by 6 bases, with 6 bases of the junction left unmatched. The CDR3 is CASSLYRGMTNEQFF. In DNA, the CDR3 is TGTGCCAGCAGCTTATACAGGGGGATGACCAATGAGCAGTTCTTC.

V gene TRBV5-1 combines with J gene TRBJ1-1; D perhaps matches TRBD1 (6 bases). V was cut by 1 base and J by 3 bases, with 25 bases left in between. CDR3 length equals 19 residues. Germline loops: CDR1 SGHRS, CDR2 YFSETQ. Here the CDR3 reads CASSLWPSTGRWSDTEAFF. As DNA, the CDR3 is TGCGCCAGCAGCTTGTGGCCTTCGACAGGCAGGTGGTCGGACACTGAAGCTTTCTTT.

V usage is TRBV24-1 and J usage is TRBJ2-7; tentatively, D is TRBD1 (6 bases). The germline V and J ends were trimmed by 9 bases and 5 bases, with 13 bases remaining between them. There are 12 residues in the CDR3. Germline V gene sequence: CDR1 KGHDR, CDR2 SFDVKD. Here the CDR3 DNA reads TGTGCCACCCATACAGGGCGAGACGAGCAGTACTTC. Residues: CATHTGRDEQYF.

This clonotype was counted ten times or more. V is TRBV7-2 and J is TRBJ2-7; no clear D gene. The CDR3 runs 15 residues. CDR1 SGHTA and CDR2 FQGNSA come from the germline V gene. The V end lost 1 base, the J end lost 4 bases, and 14 bases lay between the germline ends. CDR3 sequence (DNA): TGTGCCAGCAGCTTAGGACCCCTAGGAAAATACGAGCAGTACGTC. Its protein product is CASSLGPLGKYEQYV.

This chain uses TRBV7-9 with TRBJ1-3; a possible D gene is TRBD1 (6 bases). Trimming took off 4 bases at V and 0 bases at J, with 10 bases between the two ends. The CDR3 is made up of 15 amino acids. Germline CDR1 SEHNR, CDR2 FQNEAQ (reference sequence). The DNA of the CDR3 is TGTGCCAGCAGCTGGGACACGTTCTCTGGAAACACCATATATTTT. Translating it yields CASSWDTFSGNTIYF.

This clonotype was seen more than once but under ten times. V and J are TRBV10-3 and TRBJ2-7, with D possibly being TRBD1 (5 bases). The CDR3 is 12 amino acids. CDR1 and CDR2 from the germline V gene are ENHRY and SYGVKD. V lost 1 base, J lost 5 bases, and 6 bases lay in between. The CDR3 sequence: CAISELGDEQYF. In nucleotides, the CDR3 is TGTGCCATCAGTGAGTTAGGGGACGAGCAGTACTTC.

The CDR3 here is CASSLVAGGSSPLHF. The CDR3 DNA reads TGTGCCAGCAGCTTAGTTGCGGGGGGAAGTTCACCCCTCCACTTT. This rearrangement joins TRBV7-2 to TRBJ1-6; maybe TRBD1 (5 bases). Trimming took 1 base from V and 9 from J, leaving 13 bases between them. The CDR3 has 15 amino acids. CDR1 SGHTA and CDR2 FQGNSA come from the germline V gene.

This clonotype was detected ten times or more. The chain carries TRBV4-3 and TRBJ2-3; TRBD1 is a possible D gene (5 bases). This CDR3 has 17 amino acids. CDR1 is LGHNA, CDR2 YSLEER, per germline. V dropped 0 bases and J dropped 1 base, with 14 bases sitting between them. The CDR3 nucleotides read TGCGCCAGCAGCCAAGAAAGTAGGGGATGGGGCACAGATACGCAGTATTTT. Amino acid sequence: CASSQESRGWGTDTQYF.

The V gene is TRBV7-6, the J gene TRBJ2-3; TRBD1 matches 7 bases. The CDR3 is made up of 15 amino acids. The V segment lost 2 bases and the J segment 0 bases; nucleotides outside the gene matches: 2. The V gene's germline CDR1 is SGHVS and CDR2 FNYEAQ. The CDR3 sequence: CASSLWTGSTDTQYF. The CDR3 DNA follows: TGTGCCAGCAGCTTATGGACAGGTAGCACAGATACGCAGTATTTT.